Listed here are 19 T cell receptor beta chains from one sample, sequenced in a study of cytotoxic CD8 clonotypes in ibrutinib-treated CLL. The method was immunoSEQ multiplex PCR; TCRdb's version includes in-frame clones alone and lacks a portion of them. The data show over 100,000 clones, 58% seen once. Sequencing was performed on PBMCs, taken after 24 months of ibrutinib treatment. These receptor sequences come from a human donor with chronic lymphocytic leukemia.

The table lists this clone with a few counts. The chain carries TRBV18 and TRBJ2-7; 11 nucleotides agree with TRBD1. The V segment lost 6 bases and the J segment 7 bases; nucleotides outside the gene matches: 5. The CDR3 is made up of 13 amino acids. Germline V gene data show CDR1 as KGHSH and CDR2 as LQKENI. CDR3 protein: CASSGQGAREQYF. Written as DNA, the CDR3 is TGTGCCAGCTCTGGACAGGGGGCTCGGGAGCAGTACTTC.

The chain couples TRBV2 to TRBJ1-4, with D possibly being TRBD1 (5 bases). Trimming shortened V by 1 base and J by 6 bases, and 9 bases separated the two germline ends. The length of the CDR3 is 14 residues. Per the germline V gene, CDR1 is SNHLY and CDR2 is FYNNEI. This CDR3 is CASSEVGTDEKLFF. For the CDR3, the DNA is TGTGCCAGCAGTGAAGTTGGGACGGATGAAAAACTGTTTTTT.

The chain combines TRBV30 with TRBJ2-5; 8 positions agree with TRBD1. The germline gives CDR1 GTSNPN, CDR2 SVGIG (reference sequence). The length of the CDR3 is 13 residues. The trim removed 4 bases at V and 3 bases at J, leaving 4 bases unmatched. CDR3 DNA: TGTGCCTGGAACAGGGGGTTCGAAGAGACCCAGTACTTC. Translating gives CAWNRGFEETQYF.

The J gene is TRBJ2-1, the V gene TRBV9; D remains ambiguous. Germline CDR1 is SGDLS and CDR2 is YYNGEE. CDR3 size: 14 residues. Trimming took off 7 bases at V and 3 bases at J, with 14 bases between the two ends. Here the CDR3 DNA reads TGTGCCAGCGGCGACTTAGCCATCTACAATGAGCAGTTCTTC. This gives the protein CASGDLAIYNEQFF.

The chain is built from TRBV6-1 and TRBJ1-3; D is perhaps TRBD1 (5 bases). Trimming shortened V by 4 bases and J by 2 bases, and 12 bases separated the two germline ends. Germline loops: CDR1 MNHNS, CDR2 SASEGT. CDR3 length: 15 residues. The DNA of the CDR3 is TGTGCCAGCAGTGTAAAGAGGGGCGCTGGAAACACCATATATTTT. This sequence encodes CASSVKRGAGNTIYF.

The CDR3 coding sequence is TGTGCCAGCAGAGGAGGTGGAGGAAACACCATATATTTT. Its translation is CASRGGGGNTIYF. The V call is TRBV6-5, the J call TRBJ1-3; D not certain. The germline V gene encodes CDR1 MNHEY and CDR2 SVGAGI. The CDR3 extends over 13 amino acids. Trimming shortened V by 6 bases and J by 4 bases, and 10 bases separated the two germline ends.

Ten or more counts support this clone. The gene calls are TRBV14 and TRBJ2-5, with a weak D call TRBD2 (5 bases). This CDR3 has 15 amino acids. Trimming took 3 bases from V and 5 from J, leaving 16 bases between them. CDR1 SGHDN and CDR2 FVKESK come from the germline V gene. As DNA, the CDR3 is TGTGCCAGCAGCCAGGAGGCAGGTTGGGAGGAGACCCAGTACTTC. Its translation is CASSQEAGWEETQYF.

This sequence joins TRBV27 and TRBJ1-6, with 7 bases identical to TRBD1. Per the germline V gene, CDR1 is MNHEY and CDR2 is SMNVEV (reference sequence). The ends lost 5 bases at V and 5 bases at J; junction bases unmatched: 6. CDR3 length: 15 residues. The CDR3 spells CASSLTGDNNSPLHF. In DNA, the CDR3 is TGTGCCAGCAGTCTTACAGGGGATAATAATTCACCCCTCCACTTT.

The sample holds a few counts of this clone. The chain employs TRBV5-1 and TRBJ1-1; D may be TRBD1 (6 bases). This CDR3 has 14 residues. Looked up from germline, CDR1 is SGHRS and CDR2 is YFSETQ. V was shortened by 2 bases and J by 0 bases, with 8 bases between the two germline ends. As DNA, the CDR3 is TGCGCCAGCAGCTTTGAGGGGGTGAACACTGAAGCTTTCTTT. Its translation is CASSFEGVNTEAFF.

V and J are TRBV2 and TRBJ2-2; D is undetermined. CDR1 is SNHLY, CDR2 FYNNEI, per germline. Trimming removed 5 bases from V and 6 bases from J, with 4 bases in between. The CDR3 has 11 residues. The CDR3 sequence: CASSFSGELFF. CDR3 in DNA: TGTGCCAGCAGTTTCTCCGGGGAGCTGTTTTTT.

A word on this clone: Other DNA sequences in this specimen translate into the identical CDR3. The genes are TRBV28 and TRBJ2-5; TRBD1 matches 7 bases. The germline gives CDR1 MDHEN, CDR2 SYDVKM. This CDR3 has 13 residues. The ends lost 6 bases at V and 5 bases at J; junction bases unmatched: 6. Written as DNA, the CDR3 is TGTGCCAGCAGCAGACAGGGCAGGGAGACCCAGTACTTC. Its protein product is CASSRQGRETQYF. The whole variable domain, remainder taken from reference TRBV28 and TRBJ2-5, is DVKVTQSSRYLVKRTGEKVFLECVQDMDHENMFWYRQDPGLGLRLIYFSYDVKMKEKGDIPEGYSVSREKKERFSLILESASTNQTSMYLCASSRQGRETQYFGPGTRLLVL.

The genes are TRBV6-1 and TRBJ2-2; TRBD2 might be the D (5 bases). V was shortened by 6 bases and J by 1 base, with 12 bases between the two germline ends. The CDR3 totals 15 residues. Germline values: CDR1 MNHNS, CDR2 SASEGT. The CDR3 nucleotides read TGTGCCAGCAGCCAACGGACTCAGAACACCGGGGAGCTGTTTTTT. This codes for CASSQRTQNTGELFF.

The table lists this clone with a few counts. The CDR3: CASSYGSGETEAFF. The CDR3, as DNA: TGTGCCAGCAGTTACGGTAGCGGGGAAACTGAAGCTTTCTTT. This rearrangement joins TRBV6-5 to TRBJ1-1; D ambiguous. This CDR3 spans 14 amino acids. From germline, CDR1 is MNHEY and CDR2 SVGAGI. Trimming pared 2 bases from V and 5 bases from J, leaving 12 bases between.

This clone was detected only a few times. This chain connects TRBV6-5 to TRBJ1-4, with 11 bases fitting TRBD1. Germline CDR1 and CDR2: MNHEY and SVGAGI. This CDR3 contains 13 residues. The V and J ends lost 6 bases and 10 bases, in that order; junction bases with no gene match: 4. The CDR3 loop reads CASRGQGEGKLFF. CDR3 DNA: TGTGCCAGCAGGGGACAGGGGGAGGGAAAACTGTTTTTT.

The chain has TRBV6-1 and TRBJ2-7, with 12 bases matching TRBD2. The CDR3 runs to 14 residues. CDR1 and CDR2 from the germline V gene are MNHNS and SASEGT. Trimming took 6 bases from V and 3 from J; bases not matched to a gene: 3. CDR3 sequence reads: CASSPTSGGYEQYF. CDR3 DNA sequence: TGTGCCAGCAGCCCGACTAGCGGGGGCTACGAGCAGTACTTC.

This chain links TRBV5-1 with TRBJ2-4; 9 positions agree with TRBD1. Germline assignment: CDR1 SGHRS and CDR2 YFSETQ. V lost 7 bases and J lost 6; bases outside the gene matches: 5. CDR3 length: 13 residues. This chain's CDR3 is CASFETGGNIQYF. Here the CDR3 DNA reads TGCGCCAGCTTCGAGACAGGGGGAAACATTCAGTACTTC.

For this clone: In the same sample, other DNA sequences code for this CDR3. The chain recombines TRBV11-3 with TRBJ2-7; the match to TRBD1 covers 7 bases. The CDR3 is 14 amino acids. V was pared by 3 bases and J by 3 bases, with 5 bases of the junction left unmatched. CDR1 and CDR2 from the germline V gene are SGHNT and YENEEA. The CDR3 sequence is CASSFGTDIYEQYF. As DNA, the CDR3 is TGTGCCAGCAGCTTCGGGACAGATATCTACGAGCAGTACTTC.

This clone was counted only a few times. This chain links TRBV25-1 with TRBJ2-7; maybe TRBD2 (7 bases). The CDR3 loop spans 11 amino acids. Germline values: CDR1 MGHDK, CDR2 SYGVNS. V lost 10 bases and J 6 bases, leaving 13 bases between the germline ends. CDR3 protein: CATRGAIEQYF. The CDR3 nucleotides are TGTGCCACCCGGGGGGCCATCGAGCAGTACTTC.

This chain links TRBV30 with TRBJ1-1; TRBD1 might be the D (6 bases). V was cut by 8 bases and J by 2 bases, with 12 bases left in between. Germline assignment: CDR1 GTSNPN and CDR2 SVGIG (reference sequence). The length of the CDR3 is 12 residues. The CDR3 nucleotides are TGTGCCCGTGGGGACACAAACACTGAAGCTTTCTTT. As protein: CARGDTNTEAFF.